Below, one TCR beta chain is given with its context. The antigen is not known. The entry originates in a study of T cell responses to AZD1222 COVID-19 vaccine. Whole-study findings and limits: Unmutated variant regions are reportedly the target of nearly half of TCRs that are spike-specific.

Deletions cut 0 bases from V and 3 bases from J, with 6 bases between. This CDR3 has 13 amino acids. Germline values: CDR1 SGHRS, CDR2 YFSETQ. Sequencing used immunoSEQ multiplex PCR; TCRdb keeps in-frame clones, though not all of them. Altogether under 150,000 clones are present, roughly 86% being singletons, with the ten largest covering around 5%. Sequencing used peripheral blood, obtained 28 days after the second AZD1222 dose. This TCR derives from an adult who received the AZD1222 COVID-19 vaccine. This rearrangement joins TRBV5-1 to TRBJ2-5; unclear D gene. The CDR3 spells CASSLVGEETQYF. The CDR3 bases are TGCGCCAGCAGCTTGGTAGGCGAAGAGACCCAGTACTTC.